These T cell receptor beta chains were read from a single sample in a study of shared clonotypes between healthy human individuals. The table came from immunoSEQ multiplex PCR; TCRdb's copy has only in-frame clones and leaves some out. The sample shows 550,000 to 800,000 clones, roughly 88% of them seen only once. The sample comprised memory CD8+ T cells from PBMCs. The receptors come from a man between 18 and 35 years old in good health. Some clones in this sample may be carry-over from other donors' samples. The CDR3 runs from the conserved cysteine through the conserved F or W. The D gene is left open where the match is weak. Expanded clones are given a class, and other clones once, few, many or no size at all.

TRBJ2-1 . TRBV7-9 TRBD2 CASSSLRTSGSKGQFF TGTGCCAGCAGCTCCCTTCGGACTAGCGGTTCCAAGGGGCAGTTCTTC
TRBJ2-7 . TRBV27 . CASSSPDGAYEQYF TGTGCCAGCAGTTCCCCGGACGGTGCCTACGAGCAGTACTTC
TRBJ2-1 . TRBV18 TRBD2 CASSPPERVGTSGDEQFF TGTGCCAGCTCACCACCGGAGAGGGTAGGGACTAGCGGCGATGAGCAGTTCTTC
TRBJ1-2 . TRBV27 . CASSLARSGGYTF TGTGCCAGCAGTTTAGCCAGGTCGGGTGGCTACACCTTC
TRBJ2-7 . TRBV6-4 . CASSQRQTVYEQYF TGTGCCAGCAGTCAGCGACAGACGGTCTACGAGCAGTACTTC
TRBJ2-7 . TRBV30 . CAWSWTDRSYEQYF TGTGCCTGGAGTTGGACAGATCGCTCCTACGAGCAGTACTTC
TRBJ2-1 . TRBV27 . CASSFLGQGIYNEQFF TGTGCCAGCAGCTTTCTCGGCCAGGGAATCTACAATGAGCAGTTCTTC
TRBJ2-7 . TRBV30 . CAWRYTGNYEQYF TGTGCCTGGAGATATACAGGGAACTACGAGCAGTACTTC
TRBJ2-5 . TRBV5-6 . CASNPGPTAETQYF TGTGCCAGCAACCCGGGCCCTACGGCCGAGACCCAGTACTTC
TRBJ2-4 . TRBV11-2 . CASSLLGHQKNIQYF TGTGCCAGCAGCCTTCTGGGTCACCAAAAAAACATTCAGTACTTC
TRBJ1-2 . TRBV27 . CASSPDGEGYTF TGTGCCAGCAGTCCCGACGGGGAGGGCTACACCTTC
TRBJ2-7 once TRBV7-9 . CASSQTGAAGSEQYF TGTGCCAGCAGCCAAACCGGGGCCGCGGGAAGCGAGCAGTACTTC
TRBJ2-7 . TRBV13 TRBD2 CASSPGRGIYEQYF TGTGCCAGCAGTCCGGGGAGGGGAATCTACGAGCAGTACTTC
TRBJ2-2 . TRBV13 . CASSLGGLVTGELFF TGTGCCAGCAGCTTAGGCGGGTTAGTCACCGGGGAGCTGTTTTTT
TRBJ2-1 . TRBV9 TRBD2 CASSGPGTTSGNEQFF TGTGCCAGCAGCGGACCCGGGACGACTAGCGGTAATGAGCAGTTCTTC
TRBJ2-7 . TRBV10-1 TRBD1 CASSGDRNYEQYF TGCGCCAGCAGTGGGGACAGAAACTACGAGCAGTACTTC
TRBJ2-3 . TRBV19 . CASSMDRRTDTQYF TGTGCCAGTAGTATGGATCGGCGGACAGATACGCAGTATTTT
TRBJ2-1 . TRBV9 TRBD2 CASSFPRTSVNEQFF TGTGCCAGCAGCTTTCCCCGGACTAGCGTTAATGAGCAGTTCTTC
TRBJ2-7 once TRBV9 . CASSPGNAYEQYF TGTGCCAGCAGCCCCGGTAACGCCTACGAGCAGTACTTC
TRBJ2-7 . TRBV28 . CASGDYEQYF TGTGCCAGCGGTGATTACGAGCAGTACTTC
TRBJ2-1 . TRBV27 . CASSLYRANEQFF TGTGCCAGCAGTTTATACAGGGCCAATGAGCAGTTCTTC
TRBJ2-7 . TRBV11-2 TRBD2 CASSLFGLAGGPYEQYF TGTGCCAGCAGCCTATTCGGTCTAGCGGGAGGGCCCTACGAGCAGTACTTC
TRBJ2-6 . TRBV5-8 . CASSPYFSGSGANVLTF TGTGCCAGCAGTCCCTATTTCTCGGGCTCTGGGGCCAACGTCCTGACTTTC
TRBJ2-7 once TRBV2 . CASSDLGESSYEQYF TGTGCCAGCAGTGATTTAGGGGAAAGCTCCTACGAGCAGTACTTC
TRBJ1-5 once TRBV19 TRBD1 CASRDRGLTPQHF TGTGCCAGTAGAGACAGGGGGCTCACGCCCCAGCATTTT
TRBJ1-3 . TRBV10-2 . CASSARGDGNTIYF TGCGCCAGCAGTGCTCGGGGGGATGGAAACACCATATATTTT
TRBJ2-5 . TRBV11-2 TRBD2 CASSLGREALETQYF TGTGCCAGCAGCTTAGGTCGGGAGGCCTTGGAGACCCAGTACTTC
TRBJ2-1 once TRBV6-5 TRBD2 CASSLLGTSYNEQFF TGTGCCAGCAGTCTACTCGGGACTAGCTACAATGAGCAGTTCTTC
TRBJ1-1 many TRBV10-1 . CASSDGMNTEAFF TGCGCCAGCAGCGACGGTATGAACACTGAAGCTTTCTTT
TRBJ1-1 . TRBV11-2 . CASSRRQVTEAFF TGTGCCAGCAGCCGACGACAGGTCACTGAAGCTTTCTTT
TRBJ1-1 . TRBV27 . CASSPLIPNTEAFF TGTGCCAGCAGCCCACTGATCCCGAACACTGAAGCTTTCTTT
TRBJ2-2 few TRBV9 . CASSVGGQSTGELFF TGTGCCAGCAGCGTAGGTGGACAGAGCACCGGGGAGCTGTTTTTT
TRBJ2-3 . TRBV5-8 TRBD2 CASSSPGGTDTQYF TGTGCCAGCAGCTCCCCCGGGGGGACAGATACGCAGTATTTT
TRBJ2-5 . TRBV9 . CASSLRQVEETQYF TGTGCCAGCAGCCTCAGACAGGTAGAAGAGACCCAGTACTTC
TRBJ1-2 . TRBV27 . CASSLYTGYGYTF TGTGCCAGCAGTTTATACACGGGCTATGGCTACACCTTC
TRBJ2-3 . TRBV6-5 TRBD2 CASSLGGRRSDTQYF TGTGCCAGCAGTTTGGGCGGGAGACGTTCAGATACGCAGTATTTT
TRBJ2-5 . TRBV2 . CASSTTRMGIVETQYF TGTGCCAGCAGTACTACCCGGATGGGGATTGTAGAGACCCAGTACTTC